This is a list of T cell receptor beta chains from one sample in a study of T cell clusters in autoimmune cytopenias. TCRdb re-called the multiplex PCR reads; one entry per CDR3 protein, DNA not given. Its listing shows about 3,600 distinct CDR3 sequences. Source material: peripheral blood. These receptors originate from a human donor with an autoimmune cytopenia or autoimmune hepatitis (not recorded which). Each CDR3 is given with its conserved first and last residue. The listing skips clone size in some rows; elsewhere it reads once, few, many or a size class.

>medium-sized|TRBV6-5|TRBJ2-7
CASGLAGSGVEQYF
>.|TRBV7-2|TRBJ2-3
CASSFTSGGQGTDTQYF
>.|TRBV6-4|TRBJ1-2
CASTPGGYGYTF
>.|TRBV10-3|TRBJ1-3
CATETGDGNTIYF
>medium-sized|TRBV11-1|TRBJ1-1
CASSLRVRAEAFF
>medium-sized|TRBV30|TRBJ1-5
CAWGLGANQPQHF
>.|TRBV6-6|TRBJ2-3
CASSRTSGSTDTQYF
>medium-sized|TRBV6-2/TRBV6-3|TRBJ2-3
CASSPRGGDTQYF
>medium-sized|TRBV30|TRBJ2-7
CAWSVRTGQNF
>medium-sized|TRBV6-5|TRBJ1-1
CASSDLNTEAFF
>.|TRBV20-1|TRBJ2-7
CSATGTGGFNEQYF
>medium-sized|TRBV30|TRBJ1-6
CAWDREGSPLHF
>medium-sized|TRBV19|TRBJ1-5
CASSSPGQGQPQHF
>medium-sized|TRBV6-2/TRBV6-3|TRBJ1-5
CASRATGNGNQPQHF
>.|TRBV30|TRBJ1-4
CAWRRGGPSPTNEKLFF
>medium-sized|TRBV5-6|TRBJ2-7
CASSYRDRVSEQYF
>medium-sized|TRBV6-5|TRBJ1-5
CASSYYGLTDSNQPQHF
>medium-sized|TRBV6-6|TRBJ1-5
CAAGFPNQPQHF
>.|TRBV30|TRBJ1-1
CAWDRGGPLNTEAFF
>medium-sized|TRBV20-1|TRBJ2-1
CSAWGTSVNEQFF
>medium-sized|TRBV6-1|TRBJ2-2
CASSRVEGTGELFF
>medium-sized|TRBV6-5|TRBJ1-5
CASSQQGRSNQPQHF
>medium-sized|TRBV30|TRBJ2-3
CAWSFLAGPSTDTQYF
>medium-sized|TRBV6-5|TRBJ2-7
CASSYKLRGGYEQYF
>medium-sized|TRBV6-5|TRBJ1-6
CASRLIQGSRIALHF
>.|TRBV27|TRBJ1-5
CASRVRGEGQPQHF
>.|TRBV12-3/TRBV12-4|TRBJ1-2
CASLGAHGYTF
>medium-sized|TRBV6-5|TRBJ2-5
CASSEVAAGQETQYF
>medium-sized|TRBV12-3/TRBV12-4|TRBJ2-3
CASSPGGLGTDTQYF
>medium-sized|TRBV30|TRBJ1-5
CAWSRVNQPQHF
>medium-sized|TRBV6-5|TRBJ2-7
CASSYSSNGGGAYEQYF
>medium-sized|TRBV10-3|TRBJ2-3
CAISELDNTDTQYF
>large|TRBV5-5|TRBJ2-7
CASSLLDLEQYF